One sample yielded the 6 T cell receptor beta chains listed below, sequenced in a study of cytomegalovirus exposure and HLA in healthy donors. PCR involved 60 Vbeta and 13 Jbeta primers. Some clones are missing from TCRdb's copy, which holds only in-frame ones; the method was immunoSEQ multiplex PCR. Of about 82,000 clones listed, around 76% are singletons. The specimen sequenced was PBMCs. The receptors shown here come from a woman between 45 and 60 years old in good health and CMV-seropositive.

This clone was counted between two and nine times. The V gene is TRBV11-2, the J gene TRBJ1-5, with D tentatively TRBD1 (5 bases). Trimming shortened V by 7 bases and J by 5 bases, and 12 bases separated the two germline ends. The CDR3 spans 13 residues. The germline V gene has CDR1 SGHAT and CDR2 FQNNGV. CDR3 nucleotides: TGTGCCAGCACCCTGGGAGGGGATCAGCCCCAGCATTTT. Encoded protein: CASTLGGDQPQHF. Based on the CDR3 plus reference TRBV11-2 and TRBJ1-5, the full variable domain is EAGVAQSPRYKIIEKRQSVAFWCNPISGHATLYWYQQILGQGPKLLIQFQNNGVVDDSQLPKDRFSAERLKGVDSTLKIQPAKLEDSAVYLCASTLGGDQPQHFGDGTRLSIL.

The chain has TRBV6-1 and TRBJ2-7; 9 bases match TRBD2. Germline values: CDR1 MNHNS, CDR2 SASEGT. With V trimmed by 4 bases and J by 3 bases, 4 bases remained unmatched. This CDR3 is 14 amino acids long. CDR3 DNA sequence: TGTGCCAGCAGTGTTAGCGGGAGCCTCTACGAGCAGTACTTC. Translated, it gives CASSVSGSLYEQYF.

The table lists this clone with a count of one. This chain connects TRBV5-1 to TRBJ1-1; D possibly corresponds to TRBD1 (5 bases). Trimming cost V 4 bases and J 1 base, with 14 bases left between them. The CDR3 covers 15 residues. CDR1 and CDR2 from the germline V gene are SGHRS and YFSETQ. CDR3 coding DNA: TGCGCCAGCAGCCAAAACGCGGGGGGGAACACTGAAGCTTTCTTT. It yields the protein CASSQNAGGNTEAFF.

The rearrangement joins TRBV7-8 to TRBJ1-5; D unresolved. The CDR3 is made up of 14 amino acids. Germline V gene data show CDR1 as SGHVS and CDR2 as FQNEAQ. The germline V and J ends were trimmed by 3 bases and 3 bases, with 9 bases remaining between them. The CDR3 loop reads CASSFGDSNQPQHF. The DNA of the CDR3 is TGTGCCAGCAGCTTTGGTGACTCCAATCAGCCCCAGCATTTT.

The chain has TRBV6-6 and TRBJ1-5; D not resolved. With 5 bases removed from V and 7 bases from J, the gap between germline ends came to 12 bases. This CDR3 is 13 amino acids long. Per the germline V gene, CDR1 is MNHNY and CDR2 is SVGAGI (reference sequence). CDR3 residues: CASSNEVKQPQHF. The DNA of the CDR3 is TGTGCCAGCAGTAACGAGGTTAAGCAGCCCCAGCATTTT.

This chain links TRBV4-2 with TRBJ1-2; D ambiguous. CDR1 and CDR2 from the germline V gene are LGHNA and YNFKEQ. V was shortened by 0 bases and J by 7 bases, with 9 bases between the two germline ends. The CDR3 extends over 13 amino acids. This chain's CDR3 is CASSQELVRGYTF. CDR3 in DNA: TGTGCCAGCAGCCAAGAATTGGTGCGTGGCTACACCTTC.